The 24 T cell receptor beta chains given below trace back to one sample, sequenced in a study of cytomegalovirus exposure and HLA in healthy donors. Both 60 Vbeta primers and 13 Jbeta primers went into the PCR. This table comes from immunoSEQ multiplex PCR, and its TCRdb copy is limited to in-frame clones, with some not included. The sample has about 97,000 clones; 73% are singletons. The source material was PBMCs. These receptors all stem from a man aged 40-49 years in good health and CMV-seronegative.

This clone was detected a few times. V usage is TRBV7-9 and J usage is TRBJ1-4, with a weak D call TRBD1 (6 bases). The V and J ends lost 5 bases and 3 bases respectively, with 10 bases between them. There are 14 residues in the CDR3. The V gene's germline CDR1 is SEHNR and CDR2 FQNEAQ (reference sequence). Written as DNA, the CDR3 is TGTGCCAGCAGCCCGCGACAGGCTAATGAAAAACTGTTTTTT. This translates into CASSPRQANEKLFF.

The chain employs TRBV2 and TRBJ2-7; the D is unclear. Germline assignment: CDR1 SNHLY and CDR2 FYNNEI. Trimming pared 6 bases from V and 4 bases from J, leaving 4 bases between. This CDR3 spans 10 amino acids. This CDR3 reads CASSSYEQYF. The CDR3 DNA is TGTGCCAGCAGCTCTTACGAGCAGTACTTC.

This clone was seen more than once but under ten times. The chain is built from TRBV28 and TRBJ1-1, with 7 bases that match TRBD1. This CDR3 contains 17 residues. V shed 5 bases and J 1 base; nucleotides not matched to a gene: 13. Germline lookup yields CDR1 MDHEN and CDR2 SYDVKM. CDR3 region: CASSIYPIQGRNTEAFF. The CDR3 nucleotides read TGTGCCAGCAGTATCTACCCCATACAGGGGAGGAACACTGAAGCTTTCTTT.

The rearrangement links TRBV7-2 to TRBJ2-5; maybe TRBD2 (6 bases). The V gene's germline CDR1 is SGHTA and CDR2 FQGNSA. The V end was cut by 5 bases, the J end by 5 bases, with 12 bases between. CDR3 length equals 13 residues. The CDR3 sequence is CASSGRTMETQYF. DNA of the CDR3: TGTGCCAGCAGCGGCAGGACTATGGAGACCCAGTACTTC.

The chain links TRBV2 to TRBJ1-2; D is perhaps TRBD1 (5 bases). This CDR3 has 12 residues. CDR1 and CDR2 (germline): SNHLY, FYNNEI. The CDR3 region has the DNA TGTGCTGGCGGTCAGGGCCTCTTGGGCTACACCTTC. Encoded protein: CAGGQGLLGYTF.

Remarks on this clone: Other DNA variants within this sample encode the same CDR3. The chain links TRBV5-1 to TRBJ1-1, with unresolved D. Trimming pared 2 bases from V and 1 base from J, leaving 6 bases between. Germline lookup yields CDR1 SGHRS and CDR2 YFSETQ. The CDR3 extends over 13 amino acids. DNA for the CDR3: TGCGCCAGCAGCTTCCGAGGGAACACTGAAGCTTTCTTT. Translation gives CASSFRGNTEAFF.

The chain uses TRBV7-7 and TRBJ2-5; 10 positions match TRBD1. The CDR3 consists of 15 residues. CDR1 and CDR2 from the germline V gene are SSHAT and FNYEAQ (reference sequence). Losses at the gene ends were 4 bases for V and 5 bases for J; bases not matched to a gene: 7. CDR3 in DNA: TGTGCCAGCAGCTCCACTAGACAGGGGGCGGAGACCCAGTACTTC. Its translation is CASSSTRQGAETQYF.

This chain uses TRBV7-9 with TRBJ1-2; D perhaps matches TRBD1 (6 bases). With 4 bases removed from V and 0 bases from J, the gap between germline ends came to 9 bases. Germline loops: CDR1 SEHNR, CDR2 FQNEAQ (reference sequence). The CDR3 consists of 14 residues. CDR3 loop: CASSSGQTNYGYTF. CDR3 sequence (DNA): TGTGCCAGCAGCTCCGGACAGACTAACTATGGCTACACCTTC.

A note on this clone: At one boundary the junction diverges from the germline segment, which might be a read error. This chain joins TRBV6-1 and TRBJ2-5; D may be TRBD1 (6 bases). The CDR3 sequence is 14 residues long. Germline values: CDR1 MNHNS, CDR2 SASEGT. The CDR3 protein is CASSGTVYQGTQYF. For the CDR3, the DNA is TGTGCCAGCAGTGGGACAGTGTACCAAGGGACCCAGTACTTC.

The V gene is TRBV6-4, the J gene TRBJ1-1; tentatively, D is TRBD1 (6 bases). Germline V gene data show CDR1 as MRHNA and CDR2 as SNTAGT. Trimming removed 4 bases from V and 3 bases from J, with 15 bases in between. CDR3 length equals 15 residues. Here the CDR3 reads CASSAGGGSYTEAFF. For the CDR3, the DNA is TGTGCCAGCAGTGCCGGGGGGGGCAGTTACACTGAAGCTTTCTTT.

The chain uses TRBV7-8 and TRBJ2-3; unclear D gene. Germline V lookup: CDR1 SGHVS, CDR2 FQNEAQ. The CDR3 has 12 amino acids. V lost 5 bases and J lost 5, with 8 bases in between. CDR3 in DNA: TGTGCCAGCAGCCGCCAGGAAGATACGCAGTATTTT. As protein: CASSRQEDTQYF.

Only one count was recorded for this clone. The chain has TRBV4-2 and TRBJ1-5; D is unclear. V dropped 0 bases and J dropped 2 bases, with 14 bases sitting between them. The germline V gene has CDR1 LGHNA and CDR2 YNFKEQ. The CDR3 is 17 residues long. In DNA, the CDR3 is TGTGCCAGCAGCCAAGATGACGCGGGTAGCGGCAATCAGCCCCAGCATTTT. Translating it yields CASSQDDAGSGNQPQHF.

The V gene is TRBV19, the J gene TRBJ2-7; 8 bases align to TRBD1. This CDR3 contains 13 residues. Germline V lookup: CDR1 LNHDA, CDR2 SQIVND (reference sequence). The V segment lost 7 bases and the J segment 3 bases; nucleotides outside the gene matches: 5. Here the CDR3 DNA reads TGTGCCAGTAAGGGGACAGGCCTCTACGAGCAGTACTTC. It translates to CASKGTGLYEQYF.

The genes are TRBV7-9 and TRBJ2-3; perhaps TRBD1 as D (6 bases). V lost 3 bases and J lost 3, with 10 bases in between. The CDR3 runs to 14 residues. Germline V gene sequence: CDR1 SEHNR, CDR2 FQNEAQ (reference sequence). CDR3 sequence reads: CASSLDTGTDTQYF. The CDR3 region has the DNA TGTGCCAGCAGCTTGGACACAGGGACAGATACGCAGTATTTT.

The rearrangement links TRBV11-3 to TRBJ2-1; 12 bases map to TRBD2. The germline V gene has CDR1 SGHNT and CDR2 YENEEA. The ends lost 6 bases at V and 9 bases at J; junction bases unmatched: 6. This CDR3 has 14 amino acids. DNA for the CDR3: TGTGCCAGCAGTCCTAGCGGGGGGGTGGCTGAGCAGTTCTTC. Its protein product is CASSPSGGVAEQFF.

This chain connects TRBV4-2 to TRBJ2-5, with 9 bases fitting TRBD2. CDR1 LGHNA and CDR2 YNFKEQ come from the germline V gene. With 1 base clipped from V and 5 bases from J, the junction kept 8 bases outside the gene matches. The CDR3 totals 16 residues. Here the CDR3 reads CASSQAVQRGDETQYF. The DNA for the CDR3 is TGTGCCAGCAGCCAAGCGGTCCAGCGGGGGGACGAGACCCAGTACTTC.

V is TRBV19 and J is TRBJ1-1, with D hard to call. V dropped 11 bases and J dropped 2 bases, with 12 bases sitting between them. The CDR3 length is 12 residues. Germline V gene sequence: CDR1 LNHDA, CDR2 SQIVND (reference sequence). The CDR3 here is CAASGVNTEAFF. Here the CDR3 DNA reads TGTGCCGCGAGCGGGGTTAACACTGAAGCTTTCTTT.

This sequence joins TRBV7-9 and TRBJ1-6; 9 positions agree with TRBD1. CDR1 and CDR2 (germline): SEHNR, FQNEAQ (reference sequence). This CDR3 is built from 19 residues. Trimming took 4 bases from V and 0 from J; bases not matched to a gene: 10. The CDR3 sequence: CASSWGGQGPSSYNSPLHF. CDR3 in DNA: TGTGCCAGCAGCTGGGGGGGACAGGGCCCGAGCTCCTATAATTCACCCCTCCACTTT. Variable domain in full (rest from reference TRBV7-9 and TRBJ1-6): DTGVSQNPRHKITKRGQNVTFRCDPISEHNRLYWYRQTLGQGPEFLTYFQNEAQLEKSRLLSDRFSAERPKGSFSTLEIQRTEQGDSAMYLCASSWGGQGPSSYNSPLHFGNGTRLTVT.

The chain has TRBV6-6 and TRBJ2-6, with D possibly being TRBD1 (6 bases). Germline CDR1 MNHNY, CDR2 SVGAGI (reference sequence). V was trimmed by 2 bases and J by 7 bases, leaving 12 bases between them. The CDR3 runs to 15 residues. CDR3 protein: CASSYPGDSANVLTF. The CDR3 DNA reads as TGTGCCAGCAGTTACCCAGGGGATAGCGCCAACGTCCTGACTTTC.

This clone was observed a few times. The chain uses TRBV10-2 and TRBJ2-1; no clear D gene. The CDR3 runs to 12 residues. The V end lost 4 bases, the J end lost 4 bases, and 5 bases lay between the germline ends. Per germline, CDR1 WSHSY and CDR2 SAAADI. This CDR3 reads CASSGTYNEQFF. In nucleotides, the CDR3 is TGCGCCAGCAGTGGAACTTACAATGAGCAGTTCTTC.

The sample holds a few counts of this clone. This chain links TRBV7-2 with TRBJ2-3, with 9 nucleotides matching TRBD2. Germline values: CDR1 SGHTA, CDR2 FQGNSA. The junction had 11 bases not matched to a gene; V was cut back by 5 bases and J by 2 bases. The CDR3 consists of 17 residues. CDR3 in amino acids: CASSHGLAGTYTDTQYF. The CDR3, as DNA: TGTGCCAGCAGCCACGGGCTAGCGGGGACATACACAGATACGCAGTATTTT. Filled out from reference TRBV7-2 and TRBJ2-3, the complete variable domain reads GAGVSQSPSNKVTEKGKDVELRCDPISGHTALYWYRQSLGQGLEFLIYFQGNSAPDKSGLPSDRFSAERTGGSVSTLTIQRTQQEDSAVYLCASSHGLAGTYTDTQYFGPGTRLTVL.

The chain couples TRBV5-1 to TRBJ2-3; D remains ambiguous. CDR1 is SGHRS and CDR2 is YFSETQ in the germline V gene. Trimming stripped 4 bases from V and 0 bases from J, with 9 bases between. The CDR3 contains 14 residues. CDR3 protein: CASSLMQSTDTQYF. The CDR3 DNA sequence: TGCGCCAGCAGCCTCATGCAGAGCACAGATACGCAGTATTTT.

In its sample, this clone was seen once. This chain links TRBV19 with TRBJ1-5; 8 bases fit TRBD1. The V and J ends lost 2 bases and 0 bases, in that order; junction bases with no gene match: 0. Germline V gene lookup returns CDR1 LNHDA and CDR2 SQIVND (reference sequence). CDR3 length: 15 residues. CDR3 nucleotide sequence: TGTGCCAGTAGTATAACAGGGGGTAGCAATCAGCCCCAGCATTTT. It translates to CASSITGGSNQPQHF.

J is TRBJ2-3 and V is TRBV18; tentative D call: TRBD1 (5 bases). V was pared by 0 bases and J by 4 bases, with 14 bases between. Germline CDR1 KGHSH, CDR2 LQKENI. CDR3 length equals 16 residues. In DNA form, the CDR3 reads TGTGCCAGCTCACCACCGAAGGGGAACGGAGCAGATACGCAGTATTTT. Translation gives CASSPPKGNGADTQYF.